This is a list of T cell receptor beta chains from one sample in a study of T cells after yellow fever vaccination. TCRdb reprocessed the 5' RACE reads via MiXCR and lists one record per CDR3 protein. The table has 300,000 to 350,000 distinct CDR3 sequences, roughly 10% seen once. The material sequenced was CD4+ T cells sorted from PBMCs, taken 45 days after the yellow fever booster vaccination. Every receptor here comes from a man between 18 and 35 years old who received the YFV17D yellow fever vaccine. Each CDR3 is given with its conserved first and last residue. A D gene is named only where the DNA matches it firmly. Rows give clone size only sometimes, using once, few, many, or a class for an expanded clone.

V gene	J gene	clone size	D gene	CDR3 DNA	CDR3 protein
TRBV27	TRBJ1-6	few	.	TGTGCCAGCAGTTTACCGGGACAAGTAAATTCACCCCTCCACTTT	CASSLPGQVNSPLHF
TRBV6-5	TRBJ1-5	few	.	TGTGCCAGCAGCCCTGGGGGCGGATTTTCTAGCAATCAGCCCCAGCATTTT	CASSPGGGFSSNQPQHF
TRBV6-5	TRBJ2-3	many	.	TGTGCCAGCAGTGCGCTCACTCGGGGAGATACGCAGTATTTT	CASSALTRGDTQYF
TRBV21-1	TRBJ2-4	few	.	TGTGCCAGCAGCAAAGCGCTCGGGGGGGTAAACATTCAGTACTTC	CASSKALGGVNIQYF
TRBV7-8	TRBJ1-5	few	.	TGTGCCAGCAGCCGCAACGGGCTAGGCAATCAGCCCCAGCATTTT	CASSRNGLGNQPQHF
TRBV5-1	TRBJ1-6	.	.	TGCGCCAGCAGCATTCAGAGCTCCTATAATTCACCCCTCCACTTT	CASSIQSSYNSPLHF
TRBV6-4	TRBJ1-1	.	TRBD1	TGTGCCAGGGTTCTCGGGACAGGGAACACTGAAGCTTTCTTT	CARVLGTGNTEAFF
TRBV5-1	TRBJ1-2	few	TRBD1	TGCGCCAGCAGCACCGGGACAGGGGTTAACTATGGCTACACCTTC	CASSTGTGVNYGYTF
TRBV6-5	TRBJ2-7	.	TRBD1	TGTGCCAGCAGTAAGGGACAGGGGTTGTACGAGCAGTACTTC	CASSKGQGLYEQYF
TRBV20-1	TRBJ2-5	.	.	TGCAGTGCGATGGGACACCGAATAGAGACCCAGTACTTC	CSAMGHRIETQYF
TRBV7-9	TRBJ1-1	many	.	TGTGCCAGCAGTCTAGGTGGGACCATGAACACTGAAGCTTTCTTT	CASSLGGTMNTEAFF
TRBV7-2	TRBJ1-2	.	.	TGTGCCAGCAGCGTGTATTTTGGGGAGTCCTATGGCTACACCTTC	CASSVYFGESYGYTF
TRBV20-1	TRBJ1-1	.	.	TGCAGTGCTCAGAGAGCAGGGGCCGTCGGAGCTTTCTTT	CSAQRAGAVGAFF
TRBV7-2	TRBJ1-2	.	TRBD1	TGTGCCAGCAGCACCCGGGACAGGGTCTATGGCTACACCTTC	CASSTRDRVYGYTF
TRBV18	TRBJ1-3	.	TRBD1	TGTGCCAGCTCACCGGTGGGACAGACGGGGTTCTCTGGAAACACCATATATTTT	CASSPVGQTGFSGNTIYF
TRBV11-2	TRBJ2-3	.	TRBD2	TGTGCCAGCAGCTTCGGCGGGGGGATCACAGATACGCAGTATTTT	CASSFGGGITDTQYF
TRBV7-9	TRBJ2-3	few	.	TGTGCCAGCAGCTTCGGGGGAATGAGCACAGATACGCAGTATTTT	CASSFGGMSTDTQYF
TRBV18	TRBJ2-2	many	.	TGTGCCAGCTCGTCCCCAGCTGGCACCGGGGAGCTGTTTTTT	CASSSPAGTGELFF
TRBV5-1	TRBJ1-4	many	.	TGCGCCAGCAGCAGTGGACGGAATAATGAAAAACTGTTTTTT	CASSSGRNNEKLFF
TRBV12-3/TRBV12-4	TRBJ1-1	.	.	TGTGCCAGCAGTTGGTTGGCAGTGAACACTGAAGCTTTCTTT	CASSWLAVNTEAFF
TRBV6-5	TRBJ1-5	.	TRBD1	TGTGCCAGCAGGCCTTCAGGGGGCGCGGGGAATCAGCCCCAGCATTTT	CASRPSGGAGNQPQHF
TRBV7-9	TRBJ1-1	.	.	TGTGCCAGCAGCTTAGAGGGGGGCGCTGAAGCTTTCTTT	CASSLEGGAEAFF
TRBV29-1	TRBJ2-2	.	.	TGCAGCGTTTATCAGGGCAACACCGGGGAGCTGTTTTTT	CSVYQGNTGELFF
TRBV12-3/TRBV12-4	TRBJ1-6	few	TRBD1	TGTGCCAGCAGCCCCACCGGGACAGGGGTAAATTCACCCCTCCACTTT	CASSPTGTGVNSPLHF
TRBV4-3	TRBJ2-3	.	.	TGCGCCAGCAGCCAAGATCCCCTAGCTAGCACAGATACGCAGTATTTT	CASSQDPLASTDTQYF
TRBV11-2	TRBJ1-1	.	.	TGTGCCAGCAGCCTAGGGCAGGCCTCCCCGGGAGCTTTCTTT	CASSLGQASPGAFF
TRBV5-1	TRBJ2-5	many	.	TGCGCCAGCAGCTTGGTGGCGGGGAAAGAGACCCAGTACTTC	CASSLVAGKETQYF
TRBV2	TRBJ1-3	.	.	TGTGCCAGCAGTGACTCCGGCAGGGGCAACTCTGGAAACACCATATATTTT	CASSDSGRGNSGNTIYF
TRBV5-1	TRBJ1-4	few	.	TGCGCCAGCAGCCCCCATGGGGGAGAAAAACTGTTTTTT	CASSPHGGEKLFF
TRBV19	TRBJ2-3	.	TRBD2	TGTGCCAGTAGTACAGTAGCGGGGGCGATCACAGATACGCAGTATTTT	CASSTVAGAITDTQYF
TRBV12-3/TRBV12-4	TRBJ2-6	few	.	TGTGCCAGCAGCAAGACCAACTCCGGGGCCAACGTCCTGACTTTC	CASSKTNSGANVLTF
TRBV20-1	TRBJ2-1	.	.	TGCAGTGTCAAGGGGTTGGCGGGGACCTACAATGAGCAGTTCTTC	CSVKGLAGTYNEQFF
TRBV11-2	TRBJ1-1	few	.	TGTGCCAGCAGCTGGGACTCGAGGGTGAACACTGAAGCTTTCTTT	CASSWDSRVNTEAFF
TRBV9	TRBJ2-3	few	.	TGTGCCAGCAGCGTAGTGGGACGCGCTAGCACAGATACGCAGTATTTT	CASSVVGRASTDTQYF
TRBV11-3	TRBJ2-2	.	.	TGTGCCAGCAGCCCCGAGACGATAGGCACCGGGGAGCTGTTTTTT	CASSPETIGTGELFF
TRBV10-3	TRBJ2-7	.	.	TGTGCCATCAGTGAGTCGTTCGCGGTAACCTACGAGCAGTACTTC	CAISESFAVTYEQYF
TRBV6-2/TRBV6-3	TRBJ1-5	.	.	TGTGCCAGCACCTCGGCCGGGGTTCAGCCCCAGCATTTT	CASTSAGVQPQHF
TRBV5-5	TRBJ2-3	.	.	TGTGCCAGCCTAGGAATGGGGACAGATACGCAGTATTTT	CASLGMGTDTQYF
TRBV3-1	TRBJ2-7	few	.	TGTGCCAGCAGCCTCGGAGGGAGGACAGAGGAGCAGTACTTC	CASSLGGRTEEQYF